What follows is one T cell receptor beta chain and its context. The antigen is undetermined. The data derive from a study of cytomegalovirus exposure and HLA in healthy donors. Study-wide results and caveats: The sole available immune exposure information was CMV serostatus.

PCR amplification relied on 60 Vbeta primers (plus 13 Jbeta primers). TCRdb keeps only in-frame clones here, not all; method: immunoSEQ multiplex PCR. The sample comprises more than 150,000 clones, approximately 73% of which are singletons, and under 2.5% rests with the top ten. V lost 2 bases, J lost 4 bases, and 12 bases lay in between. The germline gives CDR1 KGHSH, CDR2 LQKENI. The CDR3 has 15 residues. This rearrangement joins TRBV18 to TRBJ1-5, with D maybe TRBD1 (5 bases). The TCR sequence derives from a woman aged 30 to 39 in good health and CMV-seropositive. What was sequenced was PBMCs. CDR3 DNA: TGTGCCAGCTCACCAGAAATAGGGGATAATCAGCCCCAGCATTTT. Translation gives CASSPEIGDNQPQHF.